In its sample, the clone carrying this T cell receptor beta chain was seen many times. Its specificity is not known. At one boundary the junction diverges from the germline segment, which might be a read error. The data originate from a study of response to subunit inactivated influenza vaccine. CDR3 length: 16 residues. Germline CDR1 reads SSHAT; CDR2 reads FNYEAQ (reference sequence). TCRdb analysed the RT-PCR reads with MiXCR anew, one entry per CDR3 protein. Counted here are hundreds of thousands of distinct CDR3 sequences, approximately 14% occurring once; the ten biggest clones make up around 10%. Overall study findings and caveats: Authors suggested seasonal influenza vaccinations each recruit few new T cells.

V is TRBV7-7 and J is TRBJ2-1, with TRBD2 identical over 14 bases. Material: PBMCs from blood, obtained roughly 12 days after vaccination. The clonotype comes from a man aged 50 or older who received an inactivated influenza vaccine. This CDR3 is CASSSSTSGGAGEQFF. The CDR3 DNA reads as TGTGCTAGCAGCTCCTCGACTAGCGGGGGGGCCGGTGAGCAGTTCTTC.